A selection of T cell receptor beta chains follows, all from one sample in a study of cytomegalovirus exposure and HLA in healthy donors. Some clones are missing from TCRdb's copy, which holds only in-frame ones; the method was immunoSEQ multiplex PCR. In the table there are about 150,000 clones, roughly 80% of which are singletons. The specimen sequenced was PBMCs. The receptors stem from a woman in her thirties or forties in good health and CMV-seronegative. The conserved cysteine and the conserved F or W are not part of the CDR3 here.

TRBJ2-7 | TRBV11-2 | ASSLLLASLEQY
TRBJ1-5 | TRBV16 | ASTRQGASQPQH
TRBJ2-6 | TRBV18 | ASSTAGAGSGANVLT
TRBJ1-2 | TRBV6-4 | ASSRQPQGATYGYT
TRBJ1-5 | TRBV2 | ASSVVENQPQH
TRBJ1-5 | TRBV27 | ASSLVQGTQPQH
TRBJ2-7 | TRBV6-1 | ASSETGRYEQY
TRBJ1-1 | TRBV19 | ASSVQGINTEAF
TRBJ1-5 | TRBV28 | ASSPDSNSNQPQH
TRBJ1-1 | TRBV9 | ASTPPGLNTEAF
TRBJ2-7 | TRBV6-6 | ASNDSGDREQY
TRBJ2-7 | TRBV28 | ASSSNYEQY
TRBJ2-5 | TRBV10-3 | AITVDRVGGTQY
TRBJ2-7 | TRBV27 | ASGETGGKVYEQY
TRBJ1-3 | TRBV6-6 | ASRPGGGNTIY
TRBJ2-2 | TRBV4-2 | ASSQGTGKKTGELF
TRBJ2-3 | TRBV2 | ASSVGGDGTDTQY
TRBJ2-7 | TRBV5-6 | ASSLAGGSPYEQY
TRBJ1-1 | TRBV5-6 | ASSLSRGPRNTEAF
- | TRBV5-4 | ASSLIPSENEQY
TRBJ1-1 | TRBV11-2 | ASSGDRDTEAF
TRBJ2-7 | TRBV2 | ASTHDGLAGGGYEQY
TRBJ1-1 | TRBV19 | ASSITRGGNTEAF
TRBJ1-6 | TRBV6-6 | ASSYGGEGNSPLH
TRBJ2-4 | TRBV6-8 | ASSYSVEVDRGNIQY
TRBJ2-5 | TRBV7-9 | ASSGLEETQY
TRBJ1-6 | TRBV6-5 | ASQGRSSPLH
TRBJ2-5 | TRBV6-1 | ASSEGLAWVSETQY
TRBJ2-7 | TRBV5-1 | ASSLAILASNNEQY
TRBJ1-2 | TRBV28 | ASSLGAFGGGYT
TRBJ2-7 | TRBV7-8 | ASSLPTWGRSGSSYEQY
TRBJ1-5 | TRBV10-3 | ASVPRWVADQPQH
TRBJ2-2 | TRBV7-9 | ASSLVPGTGAGELF
TRBJ1-2 | TRBV19 | ASSIRQGSSGYT
TRBJ1-2 | TRBV6-5 | ASGGLNYGYT
TRBJ1-2 | TRBV27 | ASSLLGLNGYGYT
TRBJ2-4 | TRBV2 | ASTEDSAKNIQY
TRBJ1-2 | TRBV28 | ASSRKGYGYT
TRBJ1-2 | TRBV7-8 | ASSLRAGRGIDGYT
TRBJ1-5 | TRBV6-5 | ASSLQGHSNQPQH
TRBJ1-1 | TRBV27 | ASTPGTYNTEAF
TRBJ2-3 | TRBV5-1 | ASARGIVGDTQY
TRBJ1-2 | TRBV5-1 | ASSLDGRSNYGYT
TRBJ1-2 | TRBV25-1 | ASSVAGGYGYT
TRBJ1-6 | TRBV19 | ASSITGTHNSPLH